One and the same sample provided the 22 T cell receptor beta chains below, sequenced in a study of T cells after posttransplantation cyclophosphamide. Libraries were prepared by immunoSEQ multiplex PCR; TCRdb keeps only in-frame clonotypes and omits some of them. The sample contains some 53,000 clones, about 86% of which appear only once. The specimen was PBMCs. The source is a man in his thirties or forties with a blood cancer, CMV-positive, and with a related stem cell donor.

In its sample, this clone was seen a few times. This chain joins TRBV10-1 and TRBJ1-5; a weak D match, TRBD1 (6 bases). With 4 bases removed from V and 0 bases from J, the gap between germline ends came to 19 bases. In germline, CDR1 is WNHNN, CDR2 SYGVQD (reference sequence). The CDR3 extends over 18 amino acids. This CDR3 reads CASSVIQAGDYSNQPQHF. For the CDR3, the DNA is TGCGCCAGCAGTGTGATTCAGGCAGGGGACTATAGCAATCAGCCCCAGCATTTT.

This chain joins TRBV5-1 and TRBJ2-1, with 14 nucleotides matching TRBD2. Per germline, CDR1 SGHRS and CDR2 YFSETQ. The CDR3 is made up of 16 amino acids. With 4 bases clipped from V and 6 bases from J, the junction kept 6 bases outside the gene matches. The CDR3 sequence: CASSVRLAGGGNEQFF. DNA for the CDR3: TGCGCCAGCAGCGTGCGACTAGCGGGAGGGGGCAATGAGCAGTTCTTC. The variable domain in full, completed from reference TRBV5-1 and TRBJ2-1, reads KAGVTQTPRYLIKTRGQQVTLSCSPISGHRSVSWYQQTPGQGLQFLFEYFSETQRNKGNFPGRFSGRQFSNSRSEMNVSTLELGDSALYLCASSVRLAGGGNEQFFGPGTRLTVL.

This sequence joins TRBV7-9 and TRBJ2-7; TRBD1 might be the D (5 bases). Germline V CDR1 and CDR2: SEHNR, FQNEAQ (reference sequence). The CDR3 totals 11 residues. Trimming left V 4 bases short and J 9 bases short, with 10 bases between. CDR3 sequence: CASSYTGVQYF. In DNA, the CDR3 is TGTGCCAGCAGCTACACAGGCGTGCAGTACTTC.

CDR3 amino acids: CASRAGYNEQFF. The CDR3 coding sequence is TGTGCCAGTAGGGCGGGGTACAATGAGCAGTTCTTC. The chain carries TRBV19 and TRBJ2-1, with D possibly matching TRBD2 (6 bases). Germline CDR1 LNHDA, CDR2 SQIVND (reference sequence). The CDR3 covers 12 residues. Trimming took 6 bases from V and 4 from J, leaving 7 bases between them.

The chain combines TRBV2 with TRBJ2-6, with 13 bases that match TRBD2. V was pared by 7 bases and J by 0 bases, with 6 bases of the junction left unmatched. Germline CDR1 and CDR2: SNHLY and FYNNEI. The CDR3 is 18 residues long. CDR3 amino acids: CASKGGLAGNSGANVLTF. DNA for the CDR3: TGTGCCAGCAAAGGGGGACTAGCGGGAAACTCTGGGGCCAACGTCCTGACTTTC. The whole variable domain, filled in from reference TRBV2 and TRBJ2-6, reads EPEVTQTPSHQVTQMGQEVILRCVPISNHLYFYWYRQILGQKVEFLVSFYNNEISEKSEIFDDQFSVERPDGSNFTLKIRSTKLEDSAMYFCASKGGLAGNSGANVLTFGAGSRLTVL.

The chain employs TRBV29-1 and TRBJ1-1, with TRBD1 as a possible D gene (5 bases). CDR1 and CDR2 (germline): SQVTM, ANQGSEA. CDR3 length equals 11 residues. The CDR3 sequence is CSWGENTEAFF. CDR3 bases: TGCAGTTGGGGGGAGAACACTGAAGCTTTCTTT.

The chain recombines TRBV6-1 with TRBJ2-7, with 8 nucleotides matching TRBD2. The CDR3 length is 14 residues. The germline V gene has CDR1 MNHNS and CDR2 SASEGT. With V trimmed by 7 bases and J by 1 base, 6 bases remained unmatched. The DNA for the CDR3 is TGTGCCAGCACTGGGCCTAGCGGGTCCTACGAGCAGTACTTC. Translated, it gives CASTGPSGSYEQYF.

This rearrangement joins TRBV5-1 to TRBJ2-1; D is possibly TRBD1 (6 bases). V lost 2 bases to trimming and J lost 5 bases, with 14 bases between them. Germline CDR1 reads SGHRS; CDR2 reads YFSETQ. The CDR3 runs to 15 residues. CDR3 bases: TGCGCCAGCAGCTTCTCCTCCGGGACACACAATGAGCAGTTCTTC. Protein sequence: CASSFSSGTHNEQFF.

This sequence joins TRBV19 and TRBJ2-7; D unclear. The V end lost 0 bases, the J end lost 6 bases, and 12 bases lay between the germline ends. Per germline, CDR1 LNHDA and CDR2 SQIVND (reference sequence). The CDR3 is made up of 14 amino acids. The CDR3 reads CASSIDGRRREQYF. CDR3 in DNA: TGTGCCAGTAGTATAGATGGGCGCCGGCGCGAGCAGTACTTC.

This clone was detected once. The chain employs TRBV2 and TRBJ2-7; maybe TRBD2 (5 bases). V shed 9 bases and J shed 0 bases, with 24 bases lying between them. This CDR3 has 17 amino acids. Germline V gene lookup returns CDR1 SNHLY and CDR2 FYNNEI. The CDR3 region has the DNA TGTGCCAGTATTCCCGGGAACCCCACCGATAGCTCCTACGAGCAGTACTTC. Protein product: CASIPGNPTDSSYEQYF.

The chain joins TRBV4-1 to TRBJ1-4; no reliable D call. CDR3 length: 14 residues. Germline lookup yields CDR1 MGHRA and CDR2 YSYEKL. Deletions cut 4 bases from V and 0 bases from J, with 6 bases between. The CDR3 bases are TGCGCCAGCAGCCCGGCGGCAACTAATGAAAAACTGTTTTTT. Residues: CASSPAATNEKLFF.

The CDR3 reads CASSMLAGASYEQYF. The CDR3 region has the DNA TGTGCCAGTAGTATGTTAGCGGGAGCATCCTACGAGCAGTACTTC. The rearrangement joins TRBV19 to TRBJ2-7; TRBD2 matches at 9 bases. Germline V gene lookup returns CDR1 LNHDA and CDR2 SQIVND (reference sequence). V trimming: 3 bases; J trimming: 1 base; junction bases outside the gene matches: 4. The CDR3 is made up of 15 amino acids.

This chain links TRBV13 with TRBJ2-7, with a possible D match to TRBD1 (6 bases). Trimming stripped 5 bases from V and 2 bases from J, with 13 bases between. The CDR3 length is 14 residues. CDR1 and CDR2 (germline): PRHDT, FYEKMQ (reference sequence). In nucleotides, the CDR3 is TGTGCCAGCAGCGCAAGTACAGGGACCTACGAGCAGTACTTC. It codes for CASSASTGTYEQYF. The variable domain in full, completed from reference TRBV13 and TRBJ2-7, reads AAGVIQSPRHLIKEKRETATLKCYPIPRHDTVYWYQQGPGQDPQFLISFYEKMQSDKGSIPDRFSAQQFSDYHSELNMSSLELGDSALYFCASSASTGTYEQYFGPGTRLTVT.

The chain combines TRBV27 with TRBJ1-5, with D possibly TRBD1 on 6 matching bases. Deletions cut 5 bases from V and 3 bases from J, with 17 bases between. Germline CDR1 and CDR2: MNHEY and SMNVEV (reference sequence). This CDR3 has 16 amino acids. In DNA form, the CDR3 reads TGTGCCAGCAGTGTCAGGTTCAGGGGAGACAATCAGCCCCAGCATTTT. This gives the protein CASSVRFRGDNQPQHF.

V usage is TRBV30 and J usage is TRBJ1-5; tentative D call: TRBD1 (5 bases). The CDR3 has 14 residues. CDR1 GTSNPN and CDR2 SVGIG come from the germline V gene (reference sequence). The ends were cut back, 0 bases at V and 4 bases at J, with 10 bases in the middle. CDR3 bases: TGTGCCTGGAGTGTAGCAGGGTTAAATCAGCCCCAGCATTTT. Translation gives CAWSVAGLNQPQHF.

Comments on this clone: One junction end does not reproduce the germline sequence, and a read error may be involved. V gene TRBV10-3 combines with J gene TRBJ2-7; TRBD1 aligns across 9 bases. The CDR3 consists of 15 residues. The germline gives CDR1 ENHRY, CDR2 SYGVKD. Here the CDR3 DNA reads TGTGCCCTCAGTGAGTCGGGGACAGGGTTTGACGAGCAGTACTTC. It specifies CALSESGTGFDEQYF.

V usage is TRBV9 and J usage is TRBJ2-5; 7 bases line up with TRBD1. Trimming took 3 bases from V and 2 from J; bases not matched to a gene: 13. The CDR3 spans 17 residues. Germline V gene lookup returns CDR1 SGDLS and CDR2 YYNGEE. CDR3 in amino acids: CASSGKTGMWGQETQYF. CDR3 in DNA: TGTGCCAGCAGCGGAAAGACAGGGATGTGGGGACAAGAGACCCAGTACTTC. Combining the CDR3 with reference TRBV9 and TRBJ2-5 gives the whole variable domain DSGVTQTPKHLITATGQRVTLRCSPRSGDLSVYWYQQSLDQGLQFLIQYYNGEERAKGNILERFSAQQFPDLHSELNLSSLELGDSALYFCASSGKTGMWGQETQYFGPGTRLLVL.

The CDR3 sequence: CASADRGSGNTIYF. As DNA, the CDR3 is TGTGCCAGCGCCGACAGGGGAAGTGGAAACACCATATATTTT. This rearrangement joins TRBV11-1 to TRBJ1-3; 8 nucleotides match TRBD1. J lost 3 bases, V lost 8 bases, and 6 bases had no gene match. Germline values: CDR1 SGHAT, CDR2 FQDESV (reference sequence). CDR3 length equals 14 residues.

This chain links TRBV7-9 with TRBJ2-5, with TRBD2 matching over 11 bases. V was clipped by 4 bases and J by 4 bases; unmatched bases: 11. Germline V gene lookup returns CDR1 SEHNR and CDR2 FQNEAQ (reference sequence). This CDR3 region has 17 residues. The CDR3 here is CASSYALAGEWVETQYF. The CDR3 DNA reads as TGTGCCAGCAGCTACGCACTAGCGGGAGAATGGGTAGAGACCCAGTACTTC. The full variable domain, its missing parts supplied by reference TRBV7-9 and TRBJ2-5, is DTGVSQNPRHKITKRGQNVTFRCDPISEHNRLYWYRQTLGQGPEFLTYFQNEAQLEKSRLLSDRFSAERPKGSFSTLEIQRTEQGDSAMYLCASSYALAGEWVETQYFGPGTRLLVL.

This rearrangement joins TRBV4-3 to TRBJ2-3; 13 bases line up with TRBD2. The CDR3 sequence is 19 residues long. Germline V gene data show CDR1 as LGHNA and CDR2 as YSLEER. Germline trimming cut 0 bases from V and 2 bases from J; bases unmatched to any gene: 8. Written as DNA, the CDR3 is TGCGCCAGCAGCCAAGAACTAGCGGGAGGGCCCAATCCCACAGATACGCAGTATTTT. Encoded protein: CASSQELAGGPNPTDTQYF.

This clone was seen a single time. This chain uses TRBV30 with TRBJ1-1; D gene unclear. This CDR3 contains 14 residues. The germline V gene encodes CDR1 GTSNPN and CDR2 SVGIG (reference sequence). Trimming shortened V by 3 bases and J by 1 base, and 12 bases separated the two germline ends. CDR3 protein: CAWSLSAGNTEAFF. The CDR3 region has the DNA TGTGCCTGGAGCCTCTCTGCAGGGAACACTGAAGCTTTCTTT.

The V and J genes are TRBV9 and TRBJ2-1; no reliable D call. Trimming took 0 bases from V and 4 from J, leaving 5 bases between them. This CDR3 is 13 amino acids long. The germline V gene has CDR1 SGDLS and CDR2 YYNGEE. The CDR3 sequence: CASSVASYNEQFF. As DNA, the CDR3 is TGTGCCAGCAGCGTAGCGAGTTACAATGAGCAGTTCTTC.